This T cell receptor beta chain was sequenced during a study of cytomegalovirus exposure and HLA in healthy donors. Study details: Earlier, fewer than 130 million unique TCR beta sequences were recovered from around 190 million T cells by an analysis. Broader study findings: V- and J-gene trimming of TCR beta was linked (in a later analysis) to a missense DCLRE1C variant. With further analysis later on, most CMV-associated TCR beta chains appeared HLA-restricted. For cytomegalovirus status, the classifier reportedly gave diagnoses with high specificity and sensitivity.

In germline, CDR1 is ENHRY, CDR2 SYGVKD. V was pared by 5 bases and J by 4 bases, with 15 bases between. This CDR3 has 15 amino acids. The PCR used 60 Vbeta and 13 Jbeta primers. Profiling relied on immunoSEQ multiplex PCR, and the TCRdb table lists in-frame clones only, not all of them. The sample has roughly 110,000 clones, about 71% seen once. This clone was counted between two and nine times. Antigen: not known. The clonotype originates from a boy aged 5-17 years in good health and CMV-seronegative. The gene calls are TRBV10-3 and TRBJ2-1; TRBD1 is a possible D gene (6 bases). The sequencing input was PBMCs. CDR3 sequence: CAISSSGTQYNEQFF. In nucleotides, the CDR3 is TGTGCCATCAGTAGTTCCGGGACACAATACAATGAGCAGTTCTTC.